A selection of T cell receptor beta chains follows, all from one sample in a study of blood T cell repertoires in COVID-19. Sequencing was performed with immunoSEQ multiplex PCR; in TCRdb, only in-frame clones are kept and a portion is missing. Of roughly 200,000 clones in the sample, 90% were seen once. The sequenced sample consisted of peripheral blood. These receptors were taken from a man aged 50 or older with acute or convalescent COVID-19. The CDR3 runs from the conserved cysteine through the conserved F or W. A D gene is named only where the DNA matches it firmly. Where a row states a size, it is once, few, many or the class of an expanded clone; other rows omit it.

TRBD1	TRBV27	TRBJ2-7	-	TGTGCCAGCAGTTACGGGACAGCCCTACGAGAGCAGTACTTC	CASSYGTALREQYF
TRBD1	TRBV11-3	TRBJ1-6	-	TGTGCCAGCAGCCTGACAGGGTTTGGTTCACCCCTCCACTTT	CASSLTGFGSPLHF
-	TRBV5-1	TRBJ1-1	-	TGCGCCAGCAGCTCCCGATTGACTACGTCGAACACTGAAGCTTTCTTT	CASSSRLTTSNTEAFF
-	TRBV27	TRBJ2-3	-	TGTGCCAGCAGCCCGTCGTCGTCGCCCAGTACGCAGTATTTT	CASSPSSSPSTQYF
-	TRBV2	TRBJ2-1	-	TGTGCCAGTAGGGCAGAGGGTCTCTCCTACAATGAGCAGTTCTTC	CASRAEGLSYNEQFF
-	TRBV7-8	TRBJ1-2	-	TGTGCCAGCAGCTTCGCGGGGGCACTTGATGGCTACACCTTC	CASSFAGALDGYTF
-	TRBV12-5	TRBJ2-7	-	TGTGCTAGTGGTTTGGCAGGGAAGCACGAGCAGTACTTC	CASGLAGKHEQYF
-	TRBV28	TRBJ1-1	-	TGTGCCAGCAGTTTATTTGCAGGCGGGGGGCCCACTGAAGCTTTCTTT	CASSLFAGGGPTEAFF
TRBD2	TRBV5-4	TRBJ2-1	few	TGTGCCAGCAGCTCGGGAGGCGGGAGGGAGTATAATGAGCAGTTCTTC	CASSSGGGREYNEQFF
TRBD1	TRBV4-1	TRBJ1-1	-	TGCGCCAGCAGCCACGTTGACAGGGAGAACACTGAAGCTTTCTTT	CASSHVDRENTEAFF
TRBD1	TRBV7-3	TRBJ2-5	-	TGTGCCAGCAGCCTAGGGGGACAGGCGAGAGAGACCCAGTACTTC	CASSLGGQARETQYF
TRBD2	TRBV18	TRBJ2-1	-	TGTGCCAGCTCACGAATTCAGACTAGCGGGAGGGCCCTCGAGAAGTACAATGAGCAGTTCTTC	CASSRIQTSGRALEKYNEQFF
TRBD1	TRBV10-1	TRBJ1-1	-	TGCGCCAGCAGTGGGACAGGGTCGGGCACTGAAGCTTTCTTT	CASSGTGSGTEAFF
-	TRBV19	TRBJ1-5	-	TGTGCCAGTACCACCGGGACTGTAAGCAATCAGCCCCAGCATTTT	CASTTGTVSNQPQHF
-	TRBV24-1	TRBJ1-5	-	TGTGCCACGGGAGGACATAATAGCAATCAGCCCCAGCATTTT	CATGGHNSNQPQHF
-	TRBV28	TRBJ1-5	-	TGTGCCAGCAGTTATTCAGGGAGGATTCAGCCCCAGCATTTT	CASSYSGRIQPQHF
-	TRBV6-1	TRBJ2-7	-	TGTGCCAGCAGTGAAAAGGGGGACGAGCAGTACTTC	CASSEKGDEQYF
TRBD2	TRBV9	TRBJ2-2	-	TGTGCCAGCAGCCCTCAGGTAGCGGGGGGCAGAACAGGAGGGGAGCTGTTTTTT	CASSPQVAGGRTGGELFF
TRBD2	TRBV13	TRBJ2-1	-	TGTGCCAGCAGCCCCCAGCCTAGCGGGAGAAGGTACAATGAGCAGTTCTTC	CASSPQPSGRRYNEQFF
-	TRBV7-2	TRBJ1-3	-	TGTGCCAGCAGCGAGCGGTCAATGGGAACCGGCACCATATATTTT	CASSERSMGTGTIYF
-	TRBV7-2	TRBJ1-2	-	TGTGCCAGCAGCTTAGTAGGGCAGGGTACGGTAGTACCTCGGTCCGCCTACACCTTC	CASSLVGQGTVVPRSAYTF
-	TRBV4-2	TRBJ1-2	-	TGTGCCAGCAGCCAAGAGTTCGCCAGGGGTAACTATGGCTACACCTTC	CASSQEFARGNYGYTF
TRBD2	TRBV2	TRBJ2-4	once	TGTGCCAGCAGTGTCGGGGGGGCGGGTCAGTACTTC	CASSVGGAGQYF
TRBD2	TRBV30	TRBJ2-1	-	TGTGCCGTCCTCCGGGAGGCGGCCAATGAGCAGTTCTTC	CAVLREAANEQFF
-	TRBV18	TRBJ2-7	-	TGTGCCAGCTCATCTACGACAGACGAGCAGTACTTC	CASSSTTDEQYF
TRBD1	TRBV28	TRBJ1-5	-	TGTGCCAGTAGGGACAGTCCTGGTAATCAGCCCCAGCATTTT	CASRDSPGNQPQHF
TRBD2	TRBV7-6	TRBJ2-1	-	TGTGCCAGCAGCAGACTAGCGGGAGGACCCTACAATGAGCAGTTCTTC	CASSRLAGGPYNEQFF
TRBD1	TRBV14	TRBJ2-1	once	TGTGCCAGGCGGGACAGGGGCGCCAATGAGCAGTTCTTC	CARRDRGANEQFF
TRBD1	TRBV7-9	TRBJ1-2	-	TGTGCCAGCAGCGCCCGGGACAGTTATGTTAGCTACACCTTC	CASSARDSYVSYTF
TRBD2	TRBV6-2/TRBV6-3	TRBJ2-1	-	TGTGCCAGCAGTAGACTAGCGGGGGGACACAATGAGCAGTTCTTC	CASSRLAGGHNEQFF
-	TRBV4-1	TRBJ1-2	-	TGCGCCAGTGCGAACAGGGAGACTAACTATGGCTACACCTTC	CASANRETNYGYTF
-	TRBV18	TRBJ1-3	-	TGTGCCAGCTCACCACCGTCAACTGGAAACACCATATATTTT	CASSPPSTGNTIYF
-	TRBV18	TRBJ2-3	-	TGTGCCAGCTCACCACCTGGACAGTTTCCAGATACGCAGTATTTT	CASSPPGQFPDTQYF
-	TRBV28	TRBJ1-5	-	TGTGCCAGCAGTTTATATCCAGACTATAGCAATCAGCCCCAGCATTTT	CASSLYPDYSNQPQHF
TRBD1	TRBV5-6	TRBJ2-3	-	TGTGCCAGCAGCAAGACAGGGTACCTCCCAGATACGCAGTATTTT	CASSKTGYLPDTQYF
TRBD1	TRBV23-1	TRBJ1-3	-	TGCGCCAGCAGCCCCAAGTCCGGACAGGAAGGGAACACCATATATTTT	CASSPKSGQEGNTIYF
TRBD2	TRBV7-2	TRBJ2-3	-	TGTGCCAGCAGCTCGTCCTCGGGGGGGTGGACAGATACGCAGTATTTT	CASSSSSGGWTDTQYF
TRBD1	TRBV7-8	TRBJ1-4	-	TGTGCCAGCAGCACAGGGGGACAGGGGGAAAAACTGTTTTTT	CASSTGGQGEKLFF
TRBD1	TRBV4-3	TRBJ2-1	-	TGCGCCAGCAGCCAAGGCTGGGACAGCCACTCCTACAATGAGCAGTTCTTC	CASSQGWDSHSYNEQFF
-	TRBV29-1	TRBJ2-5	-	TGCAGCGTTGGGGGGGTGCGGGAGACCCAGTACTTC	CSVGGVRETQYF
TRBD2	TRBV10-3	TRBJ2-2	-	TGTGCCATCAGTGATATACTTAGCGGGAGTTACACCGGGGAGCTGTTTTTT	CAISDILSGSYTGELFF
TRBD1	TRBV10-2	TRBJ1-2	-	TGCGCCACCCTACAGGGGAACTATGGCTACACCTTC	CATLQGNYGYTF
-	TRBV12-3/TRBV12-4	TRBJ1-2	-	TGTGCCAGCAGGGGCAGAAGTAACTATGGCTACACCTTC	CASRGRSNYGYTF
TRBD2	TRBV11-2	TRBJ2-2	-	TGTGCCAGCAGCTTAGTTGGGCTAGCGGGAAGACCCACCGGGGAGCTGTTTTTT	CASSLVGLAGRPTGELFF
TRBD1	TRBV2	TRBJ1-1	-	TGTGCCAGCAGTGAACAGGCAGGGGGCACTGAAGCTTTCTTT	CASSEQAGGTEAFF
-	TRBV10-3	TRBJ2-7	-	TGTGCCATCAGTGAGTTGCGGAGCTACGAGCAGTACTTC	CAISELRSYEQYF
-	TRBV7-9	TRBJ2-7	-	TGTGCCACCCAACCGGAGGGCGTCTACGAGCAGTACTTC	CATQPEGVYEQYF
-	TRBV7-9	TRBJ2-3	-	TGTGCCAGCAGCTCTCCGGGAAAAAGCACAGATACGCAGTATTTT	CASSSPGKSTDTQYF
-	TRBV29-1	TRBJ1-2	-	TGCAGCGTTTGGCAGGGAGGATTCACCTTC	CSVWQGGFTF
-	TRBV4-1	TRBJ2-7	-	TGCGCCAGCAGCCAAGCCGCAGGTACCTACGAGCAGTACTTC	CASSQAAGTYEQYF
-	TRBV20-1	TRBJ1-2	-	TGCAGTGCTAGTTTGGTTCCTCCGCAGTATGGCTACACCTTC	CSASLVPPQYGYTF
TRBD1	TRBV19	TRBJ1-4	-	TGTGCCAGTAGTAGTCTGGCAGGGGGTGGTGAAAAACTGTTTTTT	CASSSLAGGGEKLFF
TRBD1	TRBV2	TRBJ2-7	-	TGTGCCAGCAGGGGGACAGGGGGAGAGCAGTACTTC	CASRGTGGEQYF
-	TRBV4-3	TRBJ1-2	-	TGCGCCAGCAGCCAAGAAACAGGCTATGGCTACACCTTC	CASSQETGYGYTF